This is a list of T cell receptor beta chains from one sample in a study of identical twins. One entry per CDR3 protein results from TCRdb running MiXCR on the 5' RACE reads. The repertoire has just under 650,000 distinct CDR3 sequences, around 7.4% of them found once; the top ten carry about 1.6%. This sample was also put to use in a study of yellow fever vaccine responses in identical twins.

Sequences were obtained from PBMCs. These receptors were taken from a woman between 18 and 30 years old in good health. Both conserved end residues are part of each CDR3. The D gene is left open where the match is weak. The size of a clone is reported for some rows only, either as once, few or many, or as a class for expanded clones.

j_call | d_call | v_call | clone_size | cdr3_nt | cdr3_aa
TRBJ1-2 | NA | TRBV12-3/TRBV12-4 | many | TGTGCCAGCAGTTCGCAAGATTATGGCTACACCTTC | CASSSQDYGYTF
TRBJ2-2 | TRBD2 | TRBV29-1 | many | TGCAGCGTTGCCGGGACTAGTGCGACCGGGGAGCTGTTTTTT | CSVAGTSATGELFF
TRBJ2-1 | NA | TRBV20-1 | many | TGCAGTGCTTCAAAGACGGGAGTACTCTACAATGAGCAGTTCTTC | CSASKTGVLYNEQFF
TRBJ2-6 | NA | TRBV25-1 | many | TGTGCCAGCAGTCCTATATCTGGGGCCAACGTCCTGACTTTC | CASSPISGANVLTF
TRBJ2-2 | TRBD2 | TRBV20-1 | NA | TGCAGTGCTAAGAATCGGGGGAGGGTCGGGGAGCTGTTTTTT | CSAKNRGRVGELFF
TRBJ1-1 | NA | TRBV25-1 | NA | TGTGCCAGCAGTGAAGATCCCACCATCGAAGCTTTCTTT | CASSEDPTIEAFF
TRBJ1-4 | NA | TRBV12-3/TRBV12-4 | many | TGTGCCAGCTGGGACCGTACTCATGAAAAACTGTTTTTT | CASWDRTHEKLFF
TRBJ2-7 | NA | TRBV5-1 | few | TGCGCCAGTCGTGGGGGTGGCGAGCAGTACTTC | CASRGGGEQYF
TRBJ2-1 | NA | TRBV12-3/TRBV12-4 | many | TGTGCCAGCAGCTCGACACCTCTTGACCACAATGAGCAGTTCTTC | CASSSTPLDHNEQFF
TRBJ2-7 | NA | TRBV6-1 | few | TGTGCCAGCAGTGAAGGGACCGAGAGCTCCTACGAGCAGTACTTC | CASSEGTESSYEQYF
TRBJ2-5 | NA | TRBV24-1 | many | TGTGCCACCAGTGAGACGGACAGTTTTACCCAGTACTTC | CATSETDSFTQYF
TRBJ2-5 | NA | TRBV19 | NA | TGTGCCAGTAGTATCGGGTTAGCGGTGCTCCAAGAGACCCAGTACTTC | CASSIGLAVLQETQYF
TRBJ2-5 | TRBD1 | TRBV24-1 | NA | TGTGCCACCAGTGATTTCCCGTCAGGGGGTCGGCAAGAGACCCAGTACTTC | CATSDFPSGGRQETQYF
TRBJ2-5 | NA | TRBV28 | NA | TGTGCCAGCAGTTTAGGATCCCTCGCGACCCAGTACTTC | CASSLGSLATQYF
TRBJ1-6 | NA | TRBV4-1 | many | TGCGCCAGCAGCCAAGGGACAGCGGTTAATTCACCCCTCCACTTT | CASSQGTAVNSPLHF
TRBJ2-5 | TRBD2 | TRBV4-2 | many | TGTGCCAGCAGCCAAGATGCGGAACTAGCGGGAGAGACCCAGTACTTC | CASSQDAELAGETQYF
TRBJ2-1 | TRBD1 | TRBV29-1 | few | TGCAGCGTTGAAGGACAGGGGGGCAATGAGCAGTTCTTC | CSVEGQGGNEQFF
TRBJ2-5 | NA | TRBV7-9 | NA | TGTGCCAGCAGCTTAGCGCAATCCGGTAGGGAGACCCAGTACTTC | CASSLAQSGRETQYF
TRBJ2-3 | NA | TRBV2 | many | TGTGCCAGCAGACAGACAGCTAGCACAGATACGCAGTATTTT | CASRQTASTDTQYF
TRBJ2-3 | NA | TRBV6-2/TRBV6-3 | NA | TGTGCCAGCAGTTACTTCGGGCAAACCACAGATACGCAGTATTTT | CASSYFGQTTDTQYF
TRBJ1-1 | NA | TRBV20-1 | NA | TGCAGTGCTAGACCGGCGACGGCGAACACTGAAGCTTTCTTT | CSARPATANTEAFF
TRBJ1-2 | NA | TRBV19 | few | TGTGCCAGTAGCCATCTCCGGGGGGACTATGGCTACACCTTC | CASSHLRGDYGYTF
TRBJ1-5 | NA | TRBV2 | NA | TGTGCCAGCAGTGACGGGCCACCAAGCAATCAGCCCCAGCATTTT | CASSDGPPSNQPQHF
TRBJ2-3 | NA | TRBV29-1 | NA | TGCAGCGTTGAGGGGTCAGGGCTACAAGATACGCAGTATTTT | CSVEGSGLQDTQYF
TRBJ2-7 | NA | TRBV12-3/TRBV12-4 | NA | TGTGCCAGCAGCCCAACAGGGATCGAGCAGTACTTC | CASSPTGIEQYF
TRBJ1-1 | NA | TRBV11-2 | many | TGTGCCAGCAGCCTAAGAGACACTGAAGCTTTCTTT | CASSLRDTEAFF
TRBJ2-1 | TRBD2 | TRBV5-1 | many | TGTGCCAGCAGTTTATTAGCGGGAGATTACAATGAGCAGTTCTTC | CASSLLAGDYNEQFF
TRBJ2-1 | TRBD1 | TRBV4-2 | few | TGTGCCAGCAGCCCCGGGGACAGGGTTGATGAGCAGTTCTTC | CASSPGDRVDEQFF
TRBJ2-7 | TRBD1 | TRBV7-6 | many | TGTGCCAGCAGCTTAGAGACAGGGCCCTTCGAGCAGTACTTC | CASSLETGPFEQYF
TRBJ2-2 | NA | TRBV3-1 | few | TGTGCCAGCAGCCAACAGGCCGGGGAGCTGTTTTTT | CASSQQAGELFF
TRBJ2-7 | NA | TRBV6-2/TRBV6-3 | few | TGTGCCAGCAACGCGGAGCCGAGCTCCTACGAGCAGTACTTC | CASNAEPSSYEQYF
TRBJ1-5 | TRBD1 | TRBV2 | many | TGTGCCAGCAGTGCTAACAGGGGTCGCAATCAGCCCCAGCATTTT | CASSANRGRNQPQHF
TRBJ2-1 | TRBD2 | TRBV12-3/TRBV12-4 | NA | TGTGCCAGCAGAACGACTAGCGGGAGTCACAATGAGCAGTTCTTC | CASRTTSGSHNEQFF
TRBJ2-1 | NA | TRBV7-8 | NA | TGTGCCAGCAGCTTTGTTAGGGCGGATGAGCAGTTCTTC | CASSFVRADEQFF
TRBJ2-3 | NA | TRBV29-1 | many | TGCAGCGTTGAAGGCGGCACTTATAGCACAGATACGCAGTATTTT | CSVEGGTYSTDTQYF
TRBJ1-4 | TRBD1 | TRBV7-9 | few | TGTGCCAGCATCTCCGACAGGGTATATGAAAAACTGTTTTTT | CASISDRVYEKLFF
TRBJ2-5 | NA | TRBV5-6 | NA | TGTGCCAGCAACTATCGGGGGCTCGGGACCCAGTACTTC | CASNYRGLGTQYF
TRBJ2-7 | NA | TRBV14 | few | TGTGCCAGCAGCCGACGGCAGGGTGGCCCCTCCTACGAGCAGTACTTC | CASSRRQGGPSYEQYF
TRBJ2-5 | TRBD1 | TRBV24-1 | few | TGTGCCACCGCACAGACAGGGTCGGAGACCCAGTACTTC | CATAQTGSETQYF
TRBJ2-1 | NA | TRBV6-6 | NA | TGTGCCAGCAGTTACGTTGCTGAGCAGTTCTTC | CASSYVAEQFF
TRBJ2-6 | NA | TRBV7-9 | NA | TGTGCCAGCAGCAAGGACAGTCCCTCTGGGGCCAACGTCCTGACTTTC | CASSKDSPSGANVLTF
TRBJ1-6 | NA | TRBV7-6 | few | TGTGCCAGCAGCTCCGAACGTTCACCCCTCCACTTT | CASSSERSPLHF
TRBJ2-2 | NA | TRBV20-1 | NA | TGCAGTGCTAGAGTTGTGGGGACGAACACCGGGGAGCTGTTTTTT | CSARVVGTNTGELFF
TRBJ1-4 | NA | TRBV5-1 | NA | TGCGCCAGCAGCTTTGGGGTTGGCGAAAAACTGTTTTTT | CASSFGVGEKLFF
TRBJ1-1 | NA | TRBV6-1 | many | TGTGCCAGCAGCAGGACAGAGAACACTGAAGCTTTCTTT | CASSRTENTEAFF
TRBJ2-2 | TRBD2 | TRBV28 | few | TGTGCCAGCAGTTTAACTAGCGGTATCACCGGGGAGCTGTTTTTT | CASSLTSGITGELFF
TRBJ2-3 | TRBD2 | TRBV29-1 | NA | TGCAGCGTTGCCCTAGCGGTTTCTAGCACAGATACGCAGTATTTT | CSVALAVSSTDTQYF
TRBJ1-1 | NA | TRBV6-5 | NA | TGTGCCAGCAGTTACGATGGATCCGGCACTGAAGCTTTCTTT | CASSYDGSGTEAFF
TRBJ1-1 | TRBD1 | TRBV7-6 | NA | TGTGCCAGCAGCTTTGACCCCAAGACAGGGGCGGACACTGAAGCTTTCTTT | CASSFDPKTGADTEAFF
TRBJ2-1 | NA | TRBV15 | few | TGTGCCACCAGCAGGAATCGACAGGACAATGAGCAGTTCTTC | CATSRNRQDNEQFF
TRBJ2-7 | NA | TRBV27 | few | TGTGCCAGCAGTTTAACCCGGGACACCTCACCCTACGAGCAGTACTTC | CASSLTRDTSPYEQYF
TRBJ2-1 | TRBD2 | TRBV28 | many | TGTGCCAGCAGTTTATACCCCCTGACTAGCAGATACAATGAGCAGTTCTTC | CASSLYPLTSRYNEQFF
TRBJ2-7 | NA | TRBV5-1 | many | TGCGCCAGCAAGGGCAGTTCCTACGAGCAGTACTTC | CASKGSSYEQYF
TRBJ2-7 | NA | TRBV12-3/TRBV12-4 | few | TGTGCCAGCAGACAAGACAGGTTGCGCGAGCAGTACTTC | CASRQDRLREQYF
TRBJ1-2 | NA | TRBV20-1 | many | TGCAGTGCGAAGGCTGGGTGGGGCTACACCTTC | CSAKAGWGYTF
TRBJ1-3 | NA | TRBV12-3/TRBV12-4 | few | TGTGCCAGCACGCCAGGGGCTTTGGGAAACACCATATATTTT | CASTPGALGNTIYF
TRBJ2-7 | TRBD2 | TRBV6-2/TRBV6-3 | few | TGTGCCAGCAGTTACTCGAGCGGGAGGGTGAACGAGCAGTACTTC | CASSYSSGRVNEQYF
TRBJ1-2 | NA | TRBV6-6 | many | TGTGCCAGCGGCTCCCCGGGGGATGGCTACACCTTC | CASGSPGDGYTF